This TCR beta chain was sequenced during a study of blood T cell repertoires in COVID-19. Study summary: Specimens from acute and convalescent COVID-19 originated in the United States, Italy and Spain. PBMCs, B-cell-depleted T cells, or T cells were the source of the cDNA or gDNA that made up the material.

Germline V gives CDR1 SGHTA, CDR2 FQGTGA. The V end was cut by 6 bases, the J end by 7 bases, with 16 bases between. The CDR3 sequence is 13 residues long. In the authors' workflow: Estimation of nucleated cell counts was performed using reference gene primer amplification. Profiled with immunoSEQ multiplex PCR; TCRdb holds only in-frame clones, not every one. That table gives V, J and clone size, and the DNA gave D and trimming. The sample holds about 200,000 clones, approximately 81% seen once. This clone was picked up one time. The rearrangement joins TRBV7-3 to TRBJ2-7; D may be TRBD2 (5 bases). The receptor's source is a woman older than 75 with acute or convalescent COVID-19. What was sequenced was peripheral blood. The chain's CDR3 is CASSPRHGGEQYF. The DNA of the CDR3 is TGTGCCAGCAGTCCCCGCCACGGAGGAGAGCAGTACTTC. Based on the CDR3 plus reference TRBV7-3 and TRBJ2-7, the full variable domain is GAGVSQTPSNKVTEKGKYVELRCDPISGHTALYWYRQSLGQGPEFLIYFQGTGAADDSGLPNDRFFAVRPEGSVSTLKIQRTERGDSAVYLCASSPRHGGEQYFGPGTRLTVT.